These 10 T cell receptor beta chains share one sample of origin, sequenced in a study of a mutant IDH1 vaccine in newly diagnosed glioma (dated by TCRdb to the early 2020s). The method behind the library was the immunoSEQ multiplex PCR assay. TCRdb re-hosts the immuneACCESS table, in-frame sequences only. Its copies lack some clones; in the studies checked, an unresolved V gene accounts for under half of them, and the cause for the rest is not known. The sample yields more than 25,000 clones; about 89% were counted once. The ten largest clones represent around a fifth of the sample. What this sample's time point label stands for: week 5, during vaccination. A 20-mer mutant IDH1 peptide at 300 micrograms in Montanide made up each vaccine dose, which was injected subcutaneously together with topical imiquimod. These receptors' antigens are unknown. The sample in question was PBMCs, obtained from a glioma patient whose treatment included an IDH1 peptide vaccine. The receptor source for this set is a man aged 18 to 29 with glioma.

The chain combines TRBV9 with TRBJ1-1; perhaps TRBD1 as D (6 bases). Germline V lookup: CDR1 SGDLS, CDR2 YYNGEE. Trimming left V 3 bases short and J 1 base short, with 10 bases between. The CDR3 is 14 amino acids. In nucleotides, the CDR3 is TGTGCCAGCAGCGGTGGGGGCGCGAACACTGAAGCTTTCTTT. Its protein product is CASSGGGANTEAFF. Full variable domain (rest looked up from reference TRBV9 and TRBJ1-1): DSGVTQTPKHLITATGQRVTLRCSPRSGDLSVYWYQQSLDQGLQFLIQYYNGEERAKGNILERFSAQQFPDLHSELNLSSLELGDSALYFCASSGGGANTEAFFGQGTRLTVV.

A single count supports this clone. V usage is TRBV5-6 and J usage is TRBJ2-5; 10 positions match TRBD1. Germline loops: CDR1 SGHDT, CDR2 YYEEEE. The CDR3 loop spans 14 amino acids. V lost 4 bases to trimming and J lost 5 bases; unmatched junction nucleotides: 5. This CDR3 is CASSGGTGDETQYF. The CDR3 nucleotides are TGTGCCAGCAGCGGTGGGACAGGGGACGAGACCCAGTACTTC. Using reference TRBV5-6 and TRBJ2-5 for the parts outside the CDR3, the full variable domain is DAGVTQSPTHLIKTRGQQVTLRCSPKSGHDTVSWYQQALGQGPQFIFQYYEEEERQRGNFPDRFSGHQFPNYSSELNVNALLLGDSALYLCASSGGTGDETQYFGPGTRLLVL.

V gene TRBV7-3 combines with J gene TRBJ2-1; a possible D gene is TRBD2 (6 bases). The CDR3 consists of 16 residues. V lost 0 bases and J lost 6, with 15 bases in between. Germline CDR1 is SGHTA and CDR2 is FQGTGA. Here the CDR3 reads CASSLTRSGVGNEQFF. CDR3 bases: TGTGCCAGCAGCTTAACGCGGTCGGGAGTCGGCAATGAGCAGTTCTTC. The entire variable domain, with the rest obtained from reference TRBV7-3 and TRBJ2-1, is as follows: GAGVSQTPSNKVTEKGKYVELRCDPISGHTALYWYRQSLGQGPEFLIYFQGTGAADDSGLPNDRFFAVRPEGSVSTLKIQRTERGDSAVYLCASSLTRSGVGNEQFFGPGTRLTVL.

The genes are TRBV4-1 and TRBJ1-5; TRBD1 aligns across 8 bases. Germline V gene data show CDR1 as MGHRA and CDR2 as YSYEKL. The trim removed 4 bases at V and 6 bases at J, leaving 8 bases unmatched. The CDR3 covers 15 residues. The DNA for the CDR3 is TGCGCCAGCAGCCGCGGACAGGGAGGGTCTCAGCCCCAGCATTTT. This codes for CASSRGQGGSQPQHF.

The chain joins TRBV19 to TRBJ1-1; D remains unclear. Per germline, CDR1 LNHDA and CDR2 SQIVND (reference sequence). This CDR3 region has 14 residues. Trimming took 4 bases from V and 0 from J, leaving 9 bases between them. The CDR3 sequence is CASSRGNMNTEAFF. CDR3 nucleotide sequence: TGTGCCAGTAGTAGGGGTAACATGAACACTGAAGCTTTCTTT.

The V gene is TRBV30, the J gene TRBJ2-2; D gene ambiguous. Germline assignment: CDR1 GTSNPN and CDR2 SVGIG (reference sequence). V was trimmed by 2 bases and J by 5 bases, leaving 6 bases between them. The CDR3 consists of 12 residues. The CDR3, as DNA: TGTGCCTGGAGTCTCAGTACCGGGGAGCTGTTTTTT. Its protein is CAWSLSTGELFF.

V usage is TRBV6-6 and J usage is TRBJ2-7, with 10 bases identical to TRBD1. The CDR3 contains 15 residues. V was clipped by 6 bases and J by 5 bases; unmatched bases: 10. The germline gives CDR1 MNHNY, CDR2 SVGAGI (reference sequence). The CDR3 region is CASRPTGTGEDEQYF. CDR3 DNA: TGTGCCAGCAGACCTACCGGGACAGGGGAGGACGAGCAGTACTTC.

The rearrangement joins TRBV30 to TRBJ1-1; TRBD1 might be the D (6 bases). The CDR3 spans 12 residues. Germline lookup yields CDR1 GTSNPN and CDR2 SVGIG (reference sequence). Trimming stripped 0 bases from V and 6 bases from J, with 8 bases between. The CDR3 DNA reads TGTGCCTGGAGTGTACAGGGCCCTGAAGCTTTCTTT. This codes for CAWSVQGPEAFF.

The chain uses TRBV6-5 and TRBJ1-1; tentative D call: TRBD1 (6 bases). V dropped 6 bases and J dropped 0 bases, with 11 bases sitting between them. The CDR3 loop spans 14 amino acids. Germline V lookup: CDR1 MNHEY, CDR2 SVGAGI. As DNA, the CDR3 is TGTGCCAGCAGACAGGGTGGCCTGAACACTGAAGCTTTCTTT. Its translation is CASRQGGLNTEAFF.

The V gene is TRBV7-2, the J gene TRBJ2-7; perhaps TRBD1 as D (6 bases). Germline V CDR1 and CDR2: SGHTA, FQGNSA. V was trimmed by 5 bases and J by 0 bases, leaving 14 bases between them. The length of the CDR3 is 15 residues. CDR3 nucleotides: TGTGCCAGCAGCCCCGGACAGTACAACTCCTACGAGCAGTACTTC. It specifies CASSPGQYNSYEQYF.